This T cell receptor (beta chain) was found in a study of blood T cell repertoires in COVID-19. Study information: Sample material is recorded as cDNA or gDNA derived from T cells, B-cell-depleted T cells, or PBMCs.

V was pared by 1 base and J by 2 bases, with 5 bases between. The CDR3 is 13 residues long. Per the germline V gene, CDR1 is WNHNN and CDR2 is SYGVQD (reference sequence). Here immunoSEQ multiplex PCR was the method, and the copy in TCRdb shows in-frame clones only, minus some. This table holds fewer than 40,000 clones, almost 85% found once. This sequence originates from a human donor in a cohort sampled during active COVID-19. The gene calls are TRBV10-1 and TRBJ1-1; unclear D gene. The sample taken for sequencing was peripheral blood. Here the CDR3 reads CASSELTNTEAFF. DNA for the CDR3: TGCGCCAGCAGTGAGTTGACTAACACTGAAGCTTTCTTT.